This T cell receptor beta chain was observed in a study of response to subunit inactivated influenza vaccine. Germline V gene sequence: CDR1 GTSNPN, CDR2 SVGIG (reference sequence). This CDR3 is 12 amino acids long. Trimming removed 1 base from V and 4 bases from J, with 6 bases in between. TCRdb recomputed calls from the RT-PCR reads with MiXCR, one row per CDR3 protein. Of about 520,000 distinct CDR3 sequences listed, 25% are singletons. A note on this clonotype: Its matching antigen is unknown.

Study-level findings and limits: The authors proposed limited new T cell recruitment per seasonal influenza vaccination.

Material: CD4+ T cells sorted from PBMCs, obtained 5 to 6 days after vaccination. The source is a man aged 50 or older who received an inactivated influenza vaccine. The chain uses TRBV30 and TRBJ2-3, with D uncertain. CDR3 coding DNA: TGTGCCTGGAGTGGCTTCGCAGATACGCAGTATTTT. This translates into CAWSGFADTQYF.